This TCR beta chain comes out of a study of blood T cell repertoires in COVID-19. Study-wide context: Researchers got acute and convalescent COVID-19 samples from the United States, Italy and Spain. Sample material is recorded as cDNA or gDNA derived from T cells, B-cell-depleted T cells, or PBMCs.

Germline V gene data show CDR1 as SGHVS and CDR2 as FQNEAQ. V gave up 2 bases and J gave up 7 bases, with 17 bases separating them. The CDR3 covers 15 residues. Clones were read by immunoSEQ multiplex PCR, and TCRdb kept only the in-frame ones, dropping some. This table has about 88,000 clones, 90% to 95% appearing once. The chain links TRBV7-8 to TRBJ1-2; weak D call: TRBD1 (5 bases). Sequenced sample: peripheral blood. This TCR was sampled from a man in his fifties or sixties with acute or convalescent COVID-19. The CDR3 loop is CASSLNARVVGGYTF. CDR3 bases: TGTGCCAGCAGCTTAAACGCCAGGGTGGTCGGTGGCTACACCTTC.